Listed here is a single T cell receptor beta chain. Authors' methods: After removing out-of-frame reads, around 2.2 million distinct TCRbeta sequences remained. TCRdb's copy holds only in-frame clones and misses some; the assay was immunoSEQ multiplex PCR. The DNA gave D and trimming, while V, J and clone size come from that table. The top ten hold 6.4% of the sample, which has tens of thousands of clones, 76% seen once. The sort gate was single viable CD3+CD4+CD8-CD45RO+ cells for memory CD4+ T cells. Donors' CMV status reflects serum IgG against pp150, pp28, p38, p52. The data were obtained in a study of memory CD4+ T cells and cytomegalovirus serostatus. V shed 5 bases and J 1 base; nucleotides not matched to a gene: 5. CDR3 size: 14 residues. Germline V lookup: CDR1 MDHEN, CDR2 SYDVKM.

The chain couples TRBV28 to TRBJ2-7; 7 bases are shared with TRBD1. Sequenced sample: memory CD4+ T cells from blood. The source is an adult in good health and CMV-seronegative. The CDR3 DNA follows: TGTGCCAGCAGTCTACGGACAGGTTCCTACGAGCAGTACTTC. It translates to CASSLRTGSYEQYF.